These 9 T cell receptor beta chains were sequenced from one sample in a study of blood T cell repertoires in COVID-19. The assay was immunoSEQ multiplex PCR, and TCRdb's table has in-frame clones only and misses some. In the table there are roughly 17,000 clones, roughly 87% of which are singletons. What was sequenced was peripheral blood. These receptors were taken from a man older than 75 with acute or convalescent COVID-19.

V and J are TRBV6-2 or TRBV6-3 and TRBJ1-5, with 7 nucleotides matching TRBD1. Germline V gives CDR1 MNHEY, CDR2 SVGEGT. Trimming took 5 bases from V and 4 from J; bases not matched to a gene: 8. This CDR3 is built from 15 residues. CDR3 protein: CASSRWGTENQPQHF. DNA for the CDR3: TGTGCCAGCAGTCGGTGGGGGACAGAAAATCAGCCCCAGCATTTT.

Concerning this clone: One junction end does not reproduce the germline sequence, and a read error may be involved. The gene calls are TRBV10-2 and TRBJ1-3; D unresolved. Germline CDR1 reads WSHSY; CDR2 reads SAAADI. This CDR3 is 18 amino acids long. The CDR3 sequence: CANSEPIGLTDYGNTIYF. CDR3 bases: TGCGCCAACAGTGAGCCCATCGGCCTAACGGACTATGGAAACACCATATATTTT.

This clone occurred once. The chain has TRBV7-3 and TRBJ2-3, with unresolved D. Trimming left V 3 bases short and J 4 bases short, with 8 bases between. Germline-derived CDR1 and CDR2 are SGHTA and FQGTGA. The CDR3 is 13 residues long. This chain's CDR3 is CASSFGQADTQYF. The CDR3 DNA reads as TGTGCCAGCAGCTTTGGTCAGGCAGATACGCAGTATTTT.

The chain combines TRBV30 with TRBJ1-3; D remains ambiguous. From germline, CDR1 is GTSNPN and CDR2 SVGIG (reference sequence). There are 15 residues in the CDR3. The ends were cut back, 0 bases at V and 4 bases at J, with 13 bases in the middle. DNA for the CDR3: TGTGCCTGGAGTGTCGACCTTGGAGGGGGAAACACCATATATTTT. Its protein product is CAWSVDLGGGNTIYF. The variable domain in full, completed from reference TRBV30 and TRBJ1-3, reads SQTIHQWPATLVQPVGSPLSLECTVEGTSNPNLYWYRQAAGRGLQLLFYSVGIGQISSEVPQNLSASRPQDRQFILSSKKLLLSDSGFYLCAWSVDLGGGNTIYFGEGSWLTVV.

CDR3 bases: TGTGCCAGCTCTCGGACAGTCCTCTCCTACGAGCAGTACTTC. Encoded protein: CASSRTVLSYEQYF. This chain uses TRBV2 with TRBJ2-7; TRBD1 is a possible D gene (6 bases). Germline assignment: CDR1 SNHLY and CDR2 FYNNEI. The V gene lost 8 bases and the J gene lost 0 bases, with 14 bases spanning the gap. The CDR3 spans 14 residues.

A single count supports this clone. CDR3 bases: TGTGCCAGCTCACCAGCGGACAGCTATTCACCCCTCCACTTT. This translates into CASSPADSYSPLHF. V and J are TRBV18 and TRBJ1-6; weak D call: TRBD1 (6 bases). This CDR3 is built from 14 residues. From germline, CDR1 is KGHSH and CDR2 LQKENI. V gave up 2 bases and J gave up 8 bases, with 10 bases separating them.

The J gene is TRBJ2-5, the V gene TRBV24-1; tentative D call: TRBD2 (6 bases). The CDR3 consists of 14 residues. V lost 4 bases to trimming and J lost 5 bases, with 13 bases between them. Germline loops: CDR1 KGHDR, CDR2 SFDVKD. The DNA of the CDR3 is TGTGCCACCAGTGACTCGGCGGGGATGGAGACCCAGTACTTC. It translates to CATSDSAGMETQYF.

The V gene is TRBV3-1 (or the pseudogene TRBV3-2), the J gene TRBJ1-1; 8 nucleotides line up with TRBD1. CDR3 length equals 15 residues. Per the germline V gene, CDR1 is LGHDT and CDR2 is YNNKEL (reference sequence). V lost 2 bases to trimming and J lost 1 base; unmatched junction nucleotides: 3. The CDR3: CASSQQGAPNTEAFF. CDR3 nucleotides: TGTGCCAGCAGCCAACAGGGGGCCCCGAACACTGAAGCTTTCTTT.

This sequence joins TRBV29-1 and TRBJ1-1; TRBD1 might be the D (5 bases). Germline V gives CDR1 SQVTM, CDR2 ANQGSEA. The germline V and J ends were trimmed by 5 bases and 2 bases, with 12 bases remaining between them. The CDR3 has 13 amino acids. CDR3 loop: CSVSRAGNTEAFF. Written as DNA, the CDR3 is TGCAGCGTTAGCAGGGCTGGAAACACTGAAGCTTTCTTT.